The rows below give T cell receptor beta chains drawn from one sample of a study of shared clonotypes between healthy human individuals. Some clones are missing from TCRdb's copy, which holds only in-frame ones; the method was immunoSEQ multiplex PCR. This table has approximately 2,300,000 clones, around 92% appearing once. Material for sequencing was naive CD4+ T cells from PBMCs. These receptors all stem from a man between 18 and 29 years old in good health. Some clones in this sample may be carry-over from other donors' samples. The CDR3 runs from the conserved cysteine through the conserved F or W. D genes are given only for firm matches.

v_gene	d_gene	j_gene	CDR3aa
TRBV5-4	-	TRBJ2-3	CASSAPGTMSTDTQYF
TRBV27	-	TRBJ2-3	CASRPGRLNTDTQYF
TRBV29-1	-	TRBJ2-3	CSVEGLSAQVTDTQYF
TRBV2	TRBD2	TRBJ2-3	CASSEYGSGSVDTQYF
TRBV28	TRBD2	TRBJ2-3	CASSLGTSGSTQYF
TRBV7-2	-	TRBJ1-1	CASSLNRANTEAFF
TRBV11-1	TRBD2	TRBJ2-3	CASSLTTSGSLRDTQYF
TRBV2	-	TRBJ1-1	CASREQGNTEAFF
TRBV6-1	TRBD1	TRBJ1-5	CASRGVTGFNQPQHF
TRBV5-6	-	TRBJ2-3	CASTGGDTQYF
TRBV15	TRBD1	TRBJ1-2	CATSRDLSGGDGYTF
TRBV5-6	-	TRBJ1-1	CASSLAGSGPEAFF
TRBV7-6	TRBD1	TRBJ1-4	CASSSGTGAEKLFF
TRBV28	TRBD1	TRBJ1-5	CASSLGRDREKPQHF
TRBV2	TRBD1	TRBJ2-4	CASSEARTGQVYF
TRBV6-1	-	TRBJ1-2	CASSEAPGPNYGYTF
TRBV20-1	-	TRBJ1-6	CSAWGDSPLHF
TRBV7-9	TRBD2	TRBJ2-1	CASSSGTSEKNNEQFF
TRBV5-4	-	TRBJ1-1	CASSLDAGRTEAFF
TRBV29-1	-	TRBJ2-3	CSVVGATSTDTQYF
TRBV7-2	TRBD2	TRBJ2-7	CASSLGLGLAGNHEQYF
TRBV27	TRBD2	TRBJ2-7	CASSPWVAGAILYEQYF
TRBV11-3	-	TRBJ1-1	CASSLAGDNTEAFF
TRBV27	-	TRBJ1-2	CASSPGPRSGYTF
TRBV18	-	TRBJ2-6	CASSQRQSSGANVLTF
TRBV10-3	-	TRBJ1-3	CAISESGGAGNTIYF
TRBV28	TRBD1	TRBJ1-5	CASTQPRGRGQGNQPQHF
TRBV6-5	-	TRBJ2-7	CASSYSISVSEQYF
TRBV5-1	TRBD2	TRBJ2-3	CASKFLAGGRVGTQYF
TRBV30	TRBD1	TRBJ2-5	CAWTRGQGVETQYF
TRBV4-3	-	TRBJ2-3	CASSQEVATDTQYF
TRBV29-1	TRBD1	TRBJ1-1	CSVLPIGQGARTEAFF
TRBV6-5	-	TRBJ2-1	CASSSLGANEQFF
TRBV5-1	TRBD2	TRBJ2-2	CASSLVPSGSAGELFF
TRBV29-1	TRBD1	TRBJ2-2	CSVTGTGNTGELFF
TRBV28	TRBD2	TRBJ2-3	CASSLSGRYDTQYF
TRBV28	TRBD1	TRBJ2-5	CAMGQGRLAQYF
TRBV19	-	TRBJ2-7	CASSIGGLREQYF
TRBV19	TRBD1	TRBJ1-4	CASRDRAIATNEKLFF
TRBV7-2	TRBD1	TRBJ1-1	CASSLGTGGSTEAFF
TRBV2	-	TRBJ2-1	CARKSREQFF
TRBV7-9	TRBD1	TRBJ1-1	CASEGGTGWSDTEAFF
TRBV11-3	-	TRBJ2-3	CASSPAGGTQYF